This record concerns one T cell receptor beta chain sequence. Only a few counts were recorded for this clonotype. Its binding antigen is unknown. No clone much larger than this one lies a single base away; base qualities are absent. The sample's time point label, decoded: pre-sensitization, week 0. Reading the label with the study, this specimen's treatment or condition is: therapeutic diphenylcyclopropenone sensitization with weekly scalp DPC. At every patch-test visit, the blood draw took place before the patch test was put on. Eligible patients were aged 18 to 70, diagnosed with alopecia, deemed suitable for DPC therapy, and excluded if pregnant. Unfractionated whole blood was collected in Tempus Blood RNA tubes, and total RNA was extracted from that blood. The entry originates in a study of human T cells and chemical hapten exposure (dated by TCRdb to about 2021). For the study in its entirety: For sensitization, 2% DPC in acetone was applied to a roughly 2 cm by roughly 2 cm area of upper inner arm skin. Libraries were combined into a pool for sequencing, and differences in TCR yield between samples came mainly from small differences in library volumes within the pool. Blood samples were taken from patients before sensitization (week 0) and at 2, 6 and about 24 weeks after DPC sensitization. Most of the patients in the cohort were female, and the cohort covered alopecia areata with under or over 50% scalp involvement, alopecia totalis and alopecia universalis. Patch tests used Finn chambers with 0.01% DPC on the upper back, scored after 6 days by International Contact Dermatitis Research Group standards. Throughout the study period of around 25 weeks, patients also received therapeutic DPC doses to the scalp every week. Under 30 alopecia patients gave blood for TCR sequencing at one to four time points (pre-sensitization, 2, 6 and 24 weeks). The study tracked peripheral blood TCR repertoire changes in vivo during primary and secondary sensitization to the hapten diphenylcyclopropenone (DPC) in alopecia patients. What the study reported, not specific to this receptor: Because every patient had alopecia, a presumed autoimmune disease, the patients' immune response might differ from that of healthy individuals. DPC sensitization did not change how many TCRs were above 1 in 1000 frequency, and no evidence was found of alterations in global repertoire structure. After repeated subsampling, the strength of the expansion versus patch-test correlation and the threshold at which it became significant changed. Compared with pre-sensitization or healthy control sets, expanded TCRs formed significantly more large CDR3 similarity clusters, which is consistent with antigen-driven responses. Patch test score correlated positively with the number of PT1 expanded TCRs, reaching significance at thresholds 8, 16 and 32 but not at 4.

Including cysteine and phenylalanine, the CDR3 has 13 amino acids. The only DNA kept is the CDR3, 39 bases in frame from the first base. According to the germline V gene, CDR1 reads SGHTA and CDR2 reads FQGNSA. V and J are truncated by 4 bases and 11 bases respectively, leaving an intervening sequence of 12 bases. The library was prepared using RACE. The sequencing machine was a NextSeq 500. During library preparation, unique molecular identifiers were attached to individual cDNA molecules so that TCRs could be counted quantitatively and reproducibly. From each blood RNA sample, both TCR alpha and TCR beta chains were sequenced. In the paper's pipeline: The median number of TCRs per sample was around 96,000, ranging from roughly 20,000 to 700,000. The Decombinator software suite was used to annotate the V, J and CDR3 of the TCR reads. To make PS versus PT1 abundance plots, every sample was subsampled to the same number of TCRs (28,000). Expanded TCRs were defined as absent before sensitization and observed at least eight times at the 2-week time point. The public sequencing data were trimmed at Q25 with fastp and processed into clonotypes with MiXCR by TCRdb, which kept only in-frame beta chains. Each record represents a unique CDR3 protein, reported with the most common genes and DNA among its rows. TCRdb assigned the V and J calls; the authors' analysis was not used. Within this sample are tens of thousands of distinct CDR3 sequences, with around 12% of them counted one time only. The ten largest clonotypes hold approximately 6% of the sample.

The chain is made from TRBV7-2 and TRBJ1-6, with the D gene not clear enough to name. The sample was whole blood, taken in connection with sensitization to the hapten diphenylcyclopropenone (DPC). The receptor was isolated from a woman in her 30s with alopecia areata. Some clones in this sample may be carry-over from other donors' samples. The sequenced DNA is TGTGCCAGCAGCTCAGGAGACCTGGCACCCCTCCACTTT. Its amino acids are CASSSGDLAPLHF.